The clone carrying this T cell receptor (beta chain) was counted many times. Its antigen is still unknown. From germline, CDR1 is SGHTS and CDR2 YDEGEE. The CDR3 is 16 amino acids. The V and J ends lost 2 bases and 4 bases respectively, with 18 bases between them. Template material for amplifying TCR beta CDR3 regions consisted of RNA transcripts. TCR CDR3 regions were first amplified by RT-PCR with HTBI primers. TCRdb ran MiXCR on the multiplex PCR reads and lists one entry per CDR3 protein. The data contain about 380,000 distinct CDR3 sequences, less than 15% of them seen just once; the ten biggest clones take up roughly 20%. The record originates from a study of T cells in Graves' hyperthyroidism and ophthalmopathy. Study outcomes and limitations: Peripheral blood also featured most of the thyroid clonotypes expanded above 0.001.

The sequence was obtained from a man aged 25-45 years with Graves' hyperthyroidism that later progressed to Graves' ophthalmopathy. Sequencing used blood. The V call is TRBV5-8, the J call TRBJ2-5; no clear D gene. In nucleotides, the CDR3 is TGTGCCAGCAGCTTCTCCGGACCGTGGGGTGGAGAGACCCAGTACTTC. Protein: CASSFSGPWGGETQYF.